The present entry profiles one T cell receptor (beta chain) with its context. What it binds is unknown. Profiled with immunoSEQ multiplex PCR; TCRdb holds only in-frame clones, not every one. The sample includes under 140,000 clones, roughly 89% seen only once; the top ten take around 16%. The data originate from a study of T cell responses to AZD1222 COVID-19 vaccine. Points from the study as a whole: Spike-wide coverage was observed for vaccine-associated CD4 TCRs, with dominant responses at 160-218 and 743-854.

The length of the CDR3 is 16 residues. Per the germline V gene, CDR1 is SGHTA and CDR2 is FQGNSA. Between the trimmed V and J ends, which lost 1 base and 4 bases, there was a span of 16 bases. This clonotype originated in an adult who received the AZD1222 COVID-19 vaccine. The V call is TRBV7-2, the J call TRBJ1-2, with TRBD1 as a possible D gene (6 bases). Sequences were derived from peripheral blood, sampled 28 days after the second AZD1222 dose. The CDR3 nucleotides are TGTGCCAGCAGCTTAGGATCCGGGGGCTCTAGCTATGGCTACACCTTC. Amino acid sequence: CASSLGSGGSSYGYTF.